This T cell receptor beta chain was sequenced in a study of glioma-infiltrating T cells. Germline loops: CDR1 SQVTM, CDR2 ANQGSEA. This CDR3 is built from 17 residues. The V segment lost 0 bases and the J segment 1 base; nucleotides outside the gene matches: 9. This clonotype came up once. The iRepertoire nested amplicon-rescue multiplex PCR amplified TCR alpha and beta CDR3s from RNA. One-step reverse transcription and amplification started from around 100-400 ng of tissue mRNA or PBMC total RNA. Each CDR3 protein is one row after TCRdb ran MiXCR on the multiplex PCR reads. The repertoire holds 16,000 or so distinct CDR3 sequences, 58% seen once, with roughly 45% in the top ten.

V is TRBV29-1 and J is TRBJ1-2; 9 bases fit TRBD1. This receptor was obtained from a human donor with low-grade glioma or glioblastoma, undergoing nonglioma brain surgery, or in good health (not recorded which). Material: glioma tissue, nonneoplastic brain tissue, or PBMCs (not recorded which). In DNA, the CDR3 is TGCAGCGTTGAAGACGGGACAGGGACCCAAGTTAACTATGGCTACACCTTC. Translating gives CSVEDGTGTQVNYGYTF.